This TCR beta chain was identified during a study of regulatory T cells in long-lasting Graves disease. iRepertoire HTBI primers and Arm-PCR of CDR3 regions built TCR beta libraries. TCRdb called the multiplex PCR reads again in MiXCR, with one record for every CDR3 protein. The table has a few hundred thousand distinct CDR3 sequences, 15% seen once; the top ten hold approximately 8%. Described time point: newly diagnosed GD, antithyroid drugs for less than 3 months. The TCR library was made from RNA extracted from PBMCs. The patients included were those that came from an endocrinology department in Xi'an, China. EDTA tubes received 7.5 to 9 milliliters of collected peripheral blood. This clonotype has at least ten counts. Its antigen is not known. Notes on the study in general: With 2,741 shared public clonotypes, persistent patients exceeded new patients, who shared approximately 880. Having only a small sample size may have limited accuracy.

In germline, CDR1 is KGHDR, CDR2 SFDVKD. The V end was cut by 5 bases, the J end by 6 bases, with 11 bases between. CDR3 length equals 13 residues. These data also formed part of another study, on T cells in Graves' hyperthyroidism and ophthalmopathy.

The source material was peripheral blood mononuclear cells (PBMCs), sampled at new diagnosis, from a patient treated with antithyroid drugs. This receptor was obtained from a woman between 40 and 55 years old with Graves disease. V is TRBV24-1 and J is TRBJ2-3; D remains unclear. The CDR3 DNA reads as TGTGCCACCAGTGCCAACGTTGGGGATACGCAGTATTTT. It specifies CATSANVGDTQYF.